This T cell receptor (beta chain) was retrieved from a study of T-cell memory formation after mild COVID-19 (dated by TCRdb to about 2021). Regarding the study in general: TCR sequence clusters from the two donors were largely donor specific. In a couple of donors, T-cell clones that expanded and contracted after mild COVID-19 were tracked by sequencing TCRalpha and TCRbeta repertoires over time. Two young, previously healthy adult volunteers, one female and one male, were included in the cohort.

The CDR3 has 14 amino acids, counting the end cysteine and phenylalanine. Only the CDR3 DNA stays, 42 bases, in frame from base 1. The germline V gene (reference sequence) supplies CDR1 SGHKS and CDR2 YYEKEE. Trimming removed 0 bases from V and 4 bases from J; the gene matches leave 3 bases unexplained. These reads were obtained on an Illumina NovaSeq 6000. TCRalpha and TCRbeta cDNA libraries were built by 5'RACE with constant-segment primers, adding sample barcodes and unique molecular identifiers. Trizol reagent was used to extract RNA from every sample. Library amplification was performed in two PCR steps, and a second sample barcode and Illumina TruSeq adapters were introduced in the second step. Sequencing of the libraries was done on an Illumina NovaSeq, producing 2 x 150 bp paired-end reads. The original pipeline was this. Reads were demultiplexed and collapsed into UMI-guided consensus sequences with migec v1.2.7. Using mixcr v2.1.11, the UMI consensuses were aligned to TRA and TRB V and J templates and assembled into clonotypes. Clonotypes were classified as expanded or contracted when called significant by both edgeR and NoisET, with noise models trained on biological replicates. edgeR calls used a false discovery rate-adjusted p below 0.01 and a log2 fold-change threshold of 1. As an exploratory analysis of dynamics, PCA with hierarchical clustering was applied to max-normalized trajectories of the 1000 most abundant clonotypes. Each responding clone was given a CD4 or CD8 phenotype based on the CD4+ and CD8+ repertoires, which had been sequenced separately. In TCRdb, the public reads were trimmed at Q25 with fastp and aligned with MiXCR, with productive beta chains retained. Under each unique CDR3 protein, matching rows form one entry showing the most common genes and DNA. The V and J calls follow TCRdb's processing rather than the paper's. Across this sample there are around 200,000 distinct CDR3 sequences, with 9.5% seen only once. Of the sample, 3.5% falls within the top ten clones.

PBMCs were isolated by Ficoll-Paque density gradient centrifugation. Notes on this clonotype: The clone's antigen remains unknown. The record has no base qualities; no much larger clone is one base away.

Results and caveats for the whole study, not just this receptor: Some responding clones were detected in pre-infection memory, suggesting pre-existing cross-reactive memory T cells joined the SARS-CoV-2 response. SARS-CoV-2 specificity of the second-wave clones peaking on day 37 was not confirmed. Clones that contracted from day 15 to 85 showed balanced CD4/CD8 phenotypes, whereas a second wave of clones that expanded from day 15 to 37 leaned towards CD4+. The study included only a couple of mild cases, and larger cohorts that include severe cases with pre-infection samples were judged to be necessary. Contracting CD4+ clones were found mainly in CM and EM memory subsets, while CD8+ clones were enriched in EMRA.

Sequenced sample: PBMCs or a T cell subset sorted from them (not recorded which). The origin of this receptor is a man between 18 and 35 years old who had mild COVID-19 (a few samples of this study predate the infection). The sample titles of this study are shuffled in the database, so cell type and time point are left out; the donor was told from shared clones. The rearrangement combines TRBV5-5 with TRBJ2-5, with 7 junctional bases fitting TRBD1. The DNA sequence is TGTGCCAGCAGCTTGGAAGGGGGCTCAGAGACCCAGTACTTC. The encoded protein is CASSLEGGSETQYF.